Listed here are 6 T cell receptor beta chains from one sample, sequenced in a study of T cells in tuberculosis. Data came from immunoSEQ multiplex PCR; TCRdb stores just in-frame clones and leaves some out. The repertoire holds approximately 49,000 clones, with around 96% as singletons. Time point given: new active TB diagnosis, blood taken before or within 7 days of starting treatment. Sequencing was performed on PBMCs, taken at tuberculosis diagnosis. All receptors derive from an adult with tuberculosis.

This CDR3 reads CASSLLPSGEPYNEQFF. The CDR3 nucleotides read TGTGCCAGCAGTTTGCTACCGAGCGGAGAGCCCTACAATGAGCAGTTCTTC. V usage is TRBV28 and J usage is TRBJ2-1; a weak D match, TRBD2 (5 bases). With 3 bases removed from V and 2 bases from J, the gap between germline ends came to 17 bases. The CDR3 totals 17 residues. Germline CDR1 is MDHEN and CDR2 is SYDVKM.

This chain connects TRBV6-4 to TRBJ2-1; maybe TRBD2 (6 bases). Trimming cost V 4 bases and J 4 bases, with 14 bases left between them. This CDR3 is built from 15 residues. CDR1 and CDR2 (germline): MRHNA, SNTAGT. In DNA, the CDR3 is TGTGCCAGCAGTGTCTTAGGCGGGACGTACAATGAGCAGTTCTTC. Translating gives CASSVLGGTYNEQFF.

V is TRBV5-1 and J is TRBJ2-1, with D perhaps matching TRBD2 (6 bases). The germline V gene encodes CDR1 SGHRS and CDR2 YFSETQ. Trimming stripped 2 bases from V and 2 bases from J, with 11 bases between. CDR3 length: 15 amino acids. CDR3 coding DNA: TGCGCCAGCAGCTTTCGGGAGTACGCCTACAATGAGCAGTTCTTC. Translated, it gives CASSFREYAYNEQFF.

V is TRBV20-1 and J is TRBJ2-5; D gene uncertain. The CDR3 contains 11 residues. V was trimmed by 8 bases and J by 2 bases, leaving 9 bases between them. Germline values: CDR1 DFQATT, CDR2 SNEGSKA (reference sequence). CDR3 region: CSIYFQETQYF. The CDR3 DNA sequence: TGCAGTATATACTTTCAAGAGACCCAGTACTTC.

This chain uses TRBV5-1 with TRBJ1-2; 9 bases match TRBD1. V was clipped by 3 bases and J by 4 bases; unmatched bases: 7. This CDR3 is 15 amino acids long. Germline CDR1 is SGHRS and CDR2 is YFSETQ. In DNA form, the CDR3 reads TGCGCCAGCAGCTGGCGGACAGGGGACATCTATGGCTACACCTTC. It is translated as CASSWRTGDIYGYTF.

This rearrangement joins TRBV4-1 to TRBJ2-2; TRBD1 matches 7 bases. J lost 0 bases, V lost 4 bases, and 11 bases had no gene match. CDR3 length equals 18 residues. Germline-derived CDR1 and CDR2 are MGHRA and YSYEKL. The CDR3 here is CASSRHPDGTANTGELFF. The CDR3 bases are TGCGCCAGCAGCCGACATCCCGACGGGACAGCGAACACCGGGGAGCTGTTTTTT.